The 4 T cell receptor beta chains presented below share a single source sample, sequenced in a study of blood T cell repertoires in COVID-19. Generated by immunoSEQ multiplex PCR, the TCRdb table keeps only in-frame clones and is missing some. Of some 160,000 clones detected, approximately 88% appear once; the ten largest clones hold 2.5% to 3.5%. The source material was peripheral blood. The receptors derive from a man aged 60 to 69 with acute or convalescent COVID-19.

The rearrangement uses TRBV5-4 and TRBJ1-6, with D possibly TRBD1 on 6 matching bases. CDR3 length: 14 amino acids. V gave up 2 bases and J gave up 6 bases, with 9 bases separating them. In germline, CDR1 is SGHNT, CDR2 YYREEE (reference sequence). The CDR3 loop reads CASSLGQINSPLHF. The CDR3 DNA sequence: TGTGCCAGCAGCTTAGGACAGATTAATTCACCCCTCCACTTT.

The chain is built from TRBV19 and TRBJ1-5, with 11 nucleotides matching TRBD1. This CDR3 comprises 17 residues. CDR1 is LNHDA and CDR2 is SQIVND in the germline V gene (reference sequence). V lost 5 bases and J lost 1; bases outside the gene matches: 7. The CDR3 DNA reads as TGTGCCAGTAGTTCTCGGACAGGGGGCCACAGCAATCAGCCCCAGCATTTT. This codes for CASSSRTGGHSNQPQHF.

The rearrangement uses TRBV10-3 and TRBJ2-7; possible D gene TRBD1, 7 bases. Germline V gene data show CDR1 as ENHRY and CDR2 as SYGVKD. V lost 7 bases, J lost 6 bases, and 10 bases lay in between. This CDR3 comprises 11 residues. The CDR3 DNA is TGTGCCATCAACAGGGGAGGCGAGCAGTACTTC. Protein: CAINRGGEQYF.

This rearrangement joins TRBV2 to TRBJ2-7; 10 bases fit TRBD1. The germline CDR1 and CDR2 sequences are SNHLY and FYNNEI. Trimming cost V 8 bases and J 2 bases; bases outside gene matches: 6. The CDR3 runs to 14 residues. CDR3 sequence: CASARDRGTYEQYF. The CDR3 nucleotides read TGTGCCAGCGCCCGGGACAGGGGTACCTACGAGCAGTACTTC.